This T cell receptor delta chain stems from a study of gamma-delta T cells after stem cell transplantation. TCRdb reprocessed the RT-PCR reads through CATT. The data show 13,000 or so delta-chain clones, 30% to 35% seen once. Germline V gene sequence: CDR1 TSWWSYY, CDR2 QGS. The CDR3 sequence is 21 residues long. Trimming took 5 bases from V and 0 from J, leaving 31 bases between them. In its sample, this clone was seen a few times. Sequenced: gamma-delta T cells. The sequence came from a human donor. It is not recorded whose cells these are; they may come from a transplant donor. This chain joins TRDV1 and TRDJ1; D perhaps matches TRDD3 (6 bases). The CDR3 sequence is CALGNGLFLVLWGPNTDKLIF. CDR3 nucleotide sequence: TGTGCTCTTGGGAACGGACTTTTCCTGGTACTCTGGGGTCCTAACACCGATAAACTCATCTTT.